This TCR beta chain was identified in a study of cytotoxic CD8 clonotypes in ibrutinib-treated CLL. General observations from the study: Rare overall, public clonotypes shrank or held steady under therapy.

In regard to this clone: Its antigen is not identified. This CDR3 is also generated by other DNA sequences in the sample.

Sequenced by immunoSEQ multiplex PCR; TCRdb stores in-frame clones only, minus some. This table holds about 310,000 clones, 80% found once. CDR1 and CDR2 from the germline V gene are SQVTM and ANQGSEA. This CDR3 has 13 amino acids. Trimming left V 4 bases short and J 1 base short, with 8 bases between. The sequence came from a human donor with chronic lymphocytic leukemia. J is TRBJ1-5 and V is TRBV29-1; D unresolved. The specimen comprised PBMCs, sampled before ibrutinib treatment. The DNA for the CDR3 is TGCAGCGTTGGAGGGCCGAGCAATCAGCCCCAGCATTTT. The encoded protein is CSVGGPSNQPQHF.